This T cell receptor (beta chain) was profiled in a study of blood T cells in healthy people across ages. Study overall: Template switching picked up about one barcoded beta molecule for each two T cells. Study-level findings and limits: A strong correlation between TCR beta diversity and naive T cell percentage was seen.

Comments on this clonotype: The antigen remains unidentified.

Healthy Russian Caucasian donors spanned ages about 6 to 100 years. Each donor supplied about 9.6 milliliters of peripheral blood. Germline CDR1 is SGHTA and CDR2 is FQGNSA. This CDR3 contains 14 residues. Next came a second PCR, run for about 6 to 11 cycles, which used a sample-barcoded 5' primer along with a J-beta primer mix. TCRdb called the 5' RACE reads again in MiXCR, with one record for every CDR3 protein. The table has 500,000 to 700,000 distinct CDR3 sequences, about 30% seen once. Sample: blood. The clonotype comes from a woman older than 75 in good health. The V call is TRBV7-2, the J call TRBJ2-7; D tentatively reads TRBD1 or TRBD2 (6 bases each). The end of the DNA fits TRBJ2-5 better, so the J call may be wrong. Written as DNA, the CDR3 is TGTGCCAGCGCCTTTAGGGGGGAGGAAGAGACCCAGTACTTC. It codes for CASAFRGEEETQYF.